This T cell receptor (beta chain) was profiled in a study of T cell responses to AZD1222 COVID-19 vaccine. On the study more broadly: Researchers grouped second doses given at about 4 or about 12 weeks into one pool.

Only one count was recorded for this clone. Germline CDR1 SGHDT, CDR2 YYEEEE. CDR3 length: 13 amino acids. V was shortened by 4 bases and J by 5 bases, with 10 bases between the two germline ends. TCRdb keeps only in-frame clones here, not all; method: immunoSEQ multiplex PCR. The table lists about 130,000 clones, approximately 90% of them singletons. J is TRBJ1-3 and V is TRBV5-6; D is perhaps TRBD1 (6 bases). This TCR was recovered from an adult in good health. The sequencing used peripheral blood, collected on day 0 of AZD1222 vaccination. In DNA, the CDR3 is TGTGCCAGCAGCCGGGACACCCGAAACACCATATATTTT. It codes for CASSRDTRNTIYF.